This T cell receptor (beta chain) was documented in a study of control samples from healthy donors and cancer patients. Assay used: immunoSEQ multiplex PCR; TCRdb lists only in-frame clones, some missing. The sample's table shows some 180,000 clones. Germline CDR1 MRHNA, CDR2 SNTAGT. V was trimmed by 0 bases and J by 4 bases, leaving 3 bases between them. The CDR3 is 13 residues long. Sequencing input: blood. The TCR originated in a woman in her 30s in good health. The chain uses TRBV6-4 and TRBJ2-2, with D unresolved. CDR3 DNA: TGTGCCAGCAGTGACTCGGGCACCGGGGAGCTGTTTTTT. It yields the protein CASSDSGTGELFF.